The 30 T cell receptor beta chains listed next were all sequenced from one sample in a study of cytomegalovirus exposure and HLA in healthy donors. Vbeta (60) and Jbeta (13) primers were used in the PCR. The repertoire was sequenced with immunoSEQ multiplex PCR; TCRdb's copy has only in-frame clones and lacks some. The sample holds approximately 150,000 clones; roughly 86% are singletons and the top ten take under 5%. Sequenced material: PBMCs. These receptors were obtained from a girl aged 10-17 years in good health and CMV-seropositive.

The rearrangement joins TRBV5-1 to TRBJ2-1; D gene ambiguous. In germline, CDR1 is SGHRS, CDR2 YFSETQ. V shed 0 bases and J shed 0 bases, with 7 bases lying between them. The CDR3 is 15 residues long. In DNA form, the CDR3 reads TGCGCCAGCAGCTTGGTACTAAGCTCCTACAATGAGCAGTTCTTC. This sequence encodes CASSLVLSSYNEQFF.

The chain is built from TRBV6-1 and TRBJ1-1; tentatively, D is TRBD1 (5 bases). Germline lookup yields CDR1 MNHNS and CDR2 SASEGT. The CDR3 is 14 residues long. Trimming shortened V by 8 bases and J by 4 bases, and 17 bases separated the two germline ends. The CDR3 loop is CASAEGTGGTEAFF. The CDR3 DNA sequence: TGTGCCAGCGCGGAAGGTACCGGGGGCACTGAAGCTTTCTTT.

The V gene is TRBV5-1, the J gene TRBJ1-1; D is unclear. The CDR3 has 14 amino acids. Germline V gene sequence: CDR1 SGHRS, CDR2 YFSETQ. V gave up 1 base and J gave up 1 base, with 8 bases separating them. The CDR3 sequence: CASSLRTENTEAFF. CDR3 sequence (DNA): TGCGCCAGCAGCTTGCGTACAGAGAACACTGAAGCTTTCTTT. The whole variable domain, filled in from reference TRBV5-1 and TRBJ1-1, reads KAGVTQTPRYLIKTRGQQVTLSCSPISGHRSVSWYQQTPGQGLQFLFEYFSETQRNKGNFPGRFSGRQFSNSRSEMNVSTLELGDSALYLCASSLRTENTEAFFGQGTRLTVV.

The rearrangement links TRBV29-1 to TRBJ2-2; no definite D call. The CDR3 totals 14 residues. Trimming took off 6 bases at V and 0 bases at J, with 11 bases between the two ends. Germline V CDR1 and CDR2: SQVTM, ANQGSEA. In DNA, the CDR3 is TGCAGCGTGATGAGGTTTACGAACACCGGGGAGCTGTTTTTT. The encoded protein is CSVMRFTNTGELFF.

The rearrangement uses TRBV6-5 and TRBJ1-1, with D possibly being TRBD1 (6 bases). Trimming stripped 3 bases from V and 8 bases from J, with 13 bases between. This CDR3 spans 13 amino acids. The germline V gene has CDR1 MNHEY and CDR2 SVGAGI. The CDR3 sequence is CASSYVTGQEAFF. CDR3 nucleotides: TGTGCCAGCAGTTATGTTACCGGACAGGAAGCTTTCTTT.

This clone was seen a few times. The chain joins TRBV7-9 to TRBJ1-2; 7 bases agree with TRBD1. From germline, CDR1 is SEHNR and CDR2 FQNEAQ (reference sequence). J gave up 2 bases and V 1 base, and 4 bases lay outside the gene matches. The CDR3 totals 15 residues. The chain's CDR3 is CASSLGAGGNYGYTF. The DNA for the CDR3 is TGTGCCAGCAGCTTAGGGGCAGGGGGAAACTATGGCTACACCTTC.

The chain is built from TRBV2 and TRBJ2-5; D not certain. The germline gives CDR1 SNHLY, CDR2 FYNNEI. The germline V and J ends were trimmed by 4 bases and 1 base, with 7 bases remaining between them. The CDR3 has 13 amino acids. The CDR3, as DNA: TGTGCCAGCAGTGGCCCAGTCCAAGAGACCCAGTACTTC. Its translation is CASSGPVQETQYF.

V gene TRBV23-1 combines with J gene TRBJ1-2, with TRBD1 matching 8 bases. TRBV23-1 is classed as an ORF, of uncertain function. With V trimmed by 2 bases and J by 6 bases, 14 bases remained unmatched. This CDR3 spans 17 amino acids. The CDR3 loop reads CASSQPELDRAFDGYTF. The CDR3 DNA reads as TGCGCCAGCAGTCAACCGGAACTGGACAGGGCGTTCGATGGCTACACCTTC.

This clone came up once. The chain recombines TRBV27 with TRBJ2-1; 13 bases are shared with TRBD2. Germline CDR1 MNHEY, CDR2 SMNVEV (reference sequence). The CDR3 spans 15 residues. J was trimmed by 7 bases and V by 5 bases; bases with no gene match: 5. The CDR3 sequence is CASSITSGGANEQFF. CDR3 nucleotides: TGTGCCAGCAGTATAACTAGCGGGGGGGCGAATGAGCAGTTCTTC.

The V call is TRBV5-4, the J call TRBJ1-1; 9 bases map to TRBD1. The CDR3 loop spans 15 amino acids. Trimming removed 4 bases from V and 1 base from J; junction bases left unmatched: 5. The germline CDR1 and CDR2 sequences are SGHNT and YYREEE (reference sequence). The CDR3 DNA reads as TGTGCCAGCAGCCTTGGACAGGGGAGGAACACTGAAGCTTTCTTT. It codes for CASSLGQGRNTEAFF.

The chain uses TRBV5-4 and TRBJ1-1; D remains unclear. The CDR3 has 14 residues. Looked up from germline, CDR1 is SGHNT and CDR2 is YYREEE (reference sequence). V lost 1 base and J 3 bases, leaving 10 bases between the germline ends. In DNA, the CDR3 is TGTGCCAGCAGCTTGTTTGTGGCGGACACTGAAGCTTTCTTT. This encodes CASSLFVADTEAFF. Using reference TRBV5-4 and TRBJ1-1 for the parts outside the CDR3, the full variable domain is ETGVTQSPTHLIKTRGQQVTLRCSSQSGHNTVSWYQQALGQGPQFIFQYYREEENGRGNFPPRFSGLQFPNYSSELNVNALELDDSALYLCASSLFVADTEAFFGQGTRLTVV.

The V and J genes are TRBV27 and TRBJ2-7; D perhaps matches TRBD1 (6 bases). The CDR3 has 13 residues. V was shortened by 6 bases and J by 1 base, with 10 bases between the two germline ends. Per the germline V gene, CDR1 is MNHEY and CDR2 is SMNVEV (reference sequence). CDR3: CASSRGKSYEQYF. The CDR3 DNA follows: TGTGCCAGCAGCAGGGGCAAGTCCTACGAGCAGTACTTC.

The chain uses TRBV9 and TRBJ2-3; D might be TRBD1 (5 bases). Looked up from germline, CDR1 is SGDLS and CDR2 is YYNGEE. This CDR3 has 13 residues. Between the trimmed V and J ends, which lost 3 bases and 5 bases, there was a span of 10 bases. The CDR3 DNA is TGTGCCAGCAGCGCCAGGGCTGGAGATACGCAGTATTTT. Residues: CASSARAGDTQYF.

To note about this clone: The junction differs from germline at one of its ends, possibly a read error. The J gene is TRBJ1-2, the V gene TRBV19; the D is unclear. Looked up from germline, CDR1 is LNHDA and CDR2 is SQIVND (reference sequence). This CDR3 spans 15 amino acids. The CDR3 loop reads CASSKFGLRDYGYTF. DNA of the CDR3: TGTGCCAGTAGTAAGTTCGGCCTCAGAGACTATGGCTACACCTTT.

This clone was seen only once. This chain connects TRBV18 to TRBJ1-2; maybe TRBD1 (6 bases). CDR3 length: 14 residues. Germline V CDR1 and CDR2: KGHSH, LQKENI. Trimming cost V 3 bases and J 1 base, with 9 bases left between them. The CDR3 DNA reads TGTGCCAGCTCACCCACAGGGAATAACTATGGCTACACCTTC. Translating gives CASSPTGNNYGYTF.

The chain links TRBV4-1 to TRBJ2-7; TRBD1 aligns across 12 bases. The CDR3 covers 15 residues. The germline CDR1 and CDR2 sequences are MGHRA and YSYEKL. Trimming took 4 bases from V and 7 from J; bases not matched to a gene: 8. The CDR3 loop is CASSPPGQGAKEQYF. CDR3 in DNA: TGCGCCAGCAGCCCACCGGGACAGGGGGCGAAAGAGCAGTACTTC.

The chain couples TRBV4-1 to TRBJ2-1, with 9 nucleotides matching TRBD2. V was pared by 0 bases and J by 4 bases, with 13 bases of the junction left unmatched. Per the germline V gene, CDR1 is MGHRA and CDR2 is YSYEKL. The CDR3 is 19 residues long. The CDR3 region is CASSQDFAGGPDPYNEQFF. The CDR3 DNA reads as TGCGCCAGCAGCCAAGATTTCGCGGGGGGGCCCGACCCTTACAATGAGCAGTTCTTC.

This chain links TRBV4-1 with TRBJ2-3; a possible D gene is TRBD2 (6 bases). The germline V and J ends were trimmed by 0 bases and 2 bases, with 12 bases remaining between them. In germline, CDR1 is MGHRA, CDR2 YSYEKL. This CDR3 region has 16 residues. CDR3 coding DNA: TGCGCCAGCAGCCAAGATTTGGGGGGATTCACAGATACGCAGTATTTT. Residues: CASSQDLGGFTDTQYF.

The rearrangement links TRBV5-1 to TRBJ2-3; 7 nucleotides match TRBD1. This CDR3 has 15 residues. Germline CDR1 is SGHRS and CDR2 is YFSETQ. V shed 5 bases, J shed 2 bases, and the junction held 8 bases outside the gene matches. CDR3 sequence reads: CASRPGTENTDTQYF. CDR3 nucleotide sequence: TGCGCCAGCAGACCCGGGACAGAAAACACAGATACGCAGTATTTT.

V gene TRBV19 combines with J gene TRBJ2-7; D unresolved. V gave up 1 base and J gave up 5 bases, with 9 bases separating them. This CDR3 comprises 13 residues. From germline, CDR1 is LNHDA and CDR2 SQIVND (reference sequence). The CDR3 DNA follows: TGTGCCAGTAGTATAGGGGCAGCAGACGAGCAGTACTTC. It translates to CASSIGAADEQYF.

V is TRBV19 and J is TRBJ1-5; possibly TRBD1 for D (6 bases). The CDR3 has 15 amino acids. Per germline, CDR1 LNHDA and CDR2 SQIVND (reference sequence). V dropped 7 bases and J dropped 4 bases, with 17 bases sitting between them. The CDR3 is CASTEGGAGNQPQHF. The DNA for the CDR3 is TGTGCCAGTACCGAGGGGGGGGCGGGGAATCAGCCCCAGCATTTT.

About this clone itself: In the same sample, other DNA sequences code for this CDR3. J is TRBJ1-2 and V is TRBV18; a weak D match, TRBD1 (5 bases). V shed 3 bases and J shed 5 bases, with 10 bases lying between them. This CDR3 is built from 13 residues. Per the germline V gene, CDR1 is KGHSH and CDR2 is LQKENI. For the CDR3, the DNA is TGTGCCAGCTCACCGCCGGGGGGATATGGCTACACCTTC. This translates into CASSPPGGYGYTF.

The genes are TRBV9 and TRBJ1-1, with D unresolved. Germline CDR1 reads SGDLS; CDR2 reads YYNGEE. The CDR3 spans 15 residues. The V end was cut by 0 bases, the J end by 3 bases, with 12 bases between. The DNA of the CDR3 is TGTGCCAGCAGCGTAGGCACGGGTAAGGACACTGAAGCTTTCTTT. Its translation: CASSVGTGKDTEAFF. Using reference TRBV9 and TRBJ1-1 for the parts outside the CDR3, the full variable domain is DSGVTQTPKHLITATGQRVTLRCSPRSGDLSVYWYQQSLDQGLQFLIQYYNGEERAKGNILERFSAQQFPDLHSELNLSSLELGDSALYFCASSVGTGKDTEAFFGQGTRLTVV.

CDR3 loop: CASSPRTGLIPYEQYF. CDR3 DNA: TGTGCCAGCTCACCTCGGACAGGGTTAATTCCTTACGAGCAGTACTTC. V gene TRBV18 combines with J gene TRBJ2-7; TRBD1 agrees at 8 bases. The junction had 11 bases not matched to a gene; V was cut back by 3 bases and J by 4 bases. Looked up from germline, CDR1 is KGHSH and CDR2 is LQKENI. This CDR3 comprises 16 residues.

As DNA, the CDR3 is TGTGCCAGCAGTTTCAGGGGGACAGGGGTCACCTACGAGCAGTACTTC. It codes for CASSFRGTGVTYEQYF. V and J are TRBV27 and TRBJ2-7, with 10 nucleotides matching TRBD1. Germline V CDR1 and CDR2: MNHEY, SMNVEV (reference sequence). J gave up 2 bases and V 3 bases, and 7 bases lay outside the gene matches. The CDR3 is 16 residues long.

The chain recombines TRBV4-1 with TRBJ2-1, with D uncertain. The V gene lost 3 bases and the J gene lost 6 bases, with 12 bases spanning the gap. The CDR3 contains 14 residues. Germline V CDR1 and CDR2: MGHRA, YSYEKL. The CDR3 bases are TGCGCCAGCAGCCATCCCCCTAATGGCAATGAGCAGTTCTTC. This translates into CASSHPPNGNEQFF.

The chain is built from TRBV5-8 and TRBJ1-2; TRBD1 matches 7 bases. Germline assignment: CDR1 SGHTS and CDR2 YDEGEE. V lost 0 bases to trimming and J lost 0 bases; unmatched junction nucleotides: 8. The CDR3 is 17 residues long. The CDR3 nucleotides are TGTGCCAGCAGCTTGGGAACCACGGGACAGTCTAACTATGGCTACACCTTC. Encoded protein: CASSLGTTGQSNYGYTF.

The CDR3 sequence is CASSPGDRVEGYTF. The CDR3 bases are TGTGCCAGCAGCCCCGGGGACAGGGTCGAAGGCTACACCTTC. V and J are TRBV16 and TRBJ1-2, with 9 bases identical to TRBD1. This CDR3 is built from 14 residues. The germline CDR1 and CDR2 sequences are KGHSY and FQNENV. V lost 4 bases to trimming and J lost 8 bases; unmatched junction nucleotides: 8.

The rearrangement uses TRBV4-2 and TRBJ1-1; TRBD1 matches 9 bases. V shed 3 bases, J shed 6 bases, and the junction held 8 bases outside the gene matches. The germline gives CDR1 LGHNA, CDR2 YNFKEQ. The CDR3 sequence is 15 residues long. In DNA form, the CDR3 reads TGTGCCAGCAGCCACAGGGGACAGGGCAGGGCTGAAGCTTTCTTT. It translates to CASSHRGQGRAEAFF.

This chain connects TRBV6-5 to TRBJ1-2; D is unclear. The CDR3 runs 14 residues. Germline V gene lookup returns CDR1 MNHEY and CDR2 SVGAGI. Trimming removed 6 bases from V and 2 bases from J, with 13 bases in between. CDR3 in amino acids: CASSKITKNYGYTF. The CDR3, as DNA: TGTGCCAGCAGCAAGATTACTAAAAACTATGGCTACACCTTC.